The 10 T cell receptor beta chains below come from one sample, sequenced in a study of blood T cell repertoires in COVID-19. TCRdb keeps only in-frame clones here, not all; method: immunoSEQ multiplex PCR. This sample has hundreds of thousands of clones, with around 87% found just once. Source material: PBMCs or T cells enriched from blood (not recorded which). Every receptor here comes from a man aged 25 to 40 who had recovered from COVID-19.

J is TRBJ2-7 and V is TRBV9; possibly TRBD2 for D (6 bases). Germline values: CDR1 SGDLS, CDR2 YYNGEE. V dropped 1 base and J dropped 0 bases, with 11 bases sitting between them. The CDR3 consists of 15 residues. The CDR3 DNA follows: TGTGCCAGCAGCGTATTCCAGGGAGGCTCCTACGAGCAGTACTTC. Amino acids: CASSVFQGGSYEQYF.

The J gene is TRBJ2-5, the V gene TRBV29-1; maybe TRBD2 (7 bases). Trimming took off 6 bases at V and 5 bases at J, with 16 bases between the two ends. From germline, CDR1 is SQVTM and CDR2 ANQGSEA. The CDR3 loop spans 13 amino acids. The CDR3: CSVLSGGGETQYF. CDR3 nucleotides: TGCAGCGTCCTGTCGGGGGGCGGCGAGACCCAGTACTTC.

The gene calls are TRBV5-1 and TRBJ1-2, with D perhaps TRBD1 (6 bases). With 3 bases removed from V and 8 bases from J, the gap between germline ends came to 20 bases. CDR1 is SGHRS, CDR2 YFSETQ, per germline. The CDR3 covers 15 residues. The CDR3 bases are TGCGCCAGCAGCTCGTTCGAACAGGGCGGTGGCGGCTACACCTTC. Residues: CASSSFEQGGGGYTF.

The V call is TRBV25-1, the J call TRBJ1-3, with no clear D. This CDR3 contains 16 residues. V lost 7 bases and J lost 0, with 16 bases in between. CDR1 and CDR2 (germline): MGHDK, SYGVNS. CDR3 protein: CASTPGISLSGNTIYF. CDR3 bases: TGTGCCAGCACACCGGGAATTTCTCTCTCTGGAAACACCATATATTTT.

The chain has TRBV12-3 or TRBV12-4 and TRBJ2-1; D is possibly TRBD2 (6 bases). With 6 bases removed from V and 8 bases from J, the gap between germline ends came to 14 bases. The CDR3 has 13 amino acids. CDR3 region: CASRGTFVDEQFF. Here the CDR3 DNA reads TGTGCCAGCAGGGGGACTTTCGTGGATGAGCAGTTCTTC.

CDR3 in DNA: TGTGCCAGTAGACCCACTGGTGTCTCTGGAAACACCATATATTTT. This encodes CASRPTGVSGNTIYF. This chain joins TRBV19 and TRBJ1-3; no reliable D call. The V end was cut by 6 bases, the J end by 0 bases, with 12 bases between. CDR1 is LNHDA, CDR2 SQIVND, per germline (reference sequence). The CDR3 has 15 residues. The variable domain in full, completed from reference TRBV19 and TRBJ1-3, reads DGGITQSPKYLFRKEGQNVTLSCEQNLNHDAMYWYRQDPGQGLRLIYYSQIVNDFQKGDIAEGYSVSREKKESFPLTVTSAQKNPTAFYLCASRPTGVSGNTIYFGEGSWLTVV.

The chain links TRBV15 to TRBJ1-4; 8 bases map to TRBD1. Germline CDR1 is LNHNV and CDR2 is YYDKDF (reference sequence). This CDR3 contains 15 residues. V shed 3 bases, J shed 5 bases, and the junction held 5 bases outside the gene matches. The CDR3 DNA reads as TGTGCCACCAGCAGGACAGGGGCCTCGAATGAAAAACTGTTTTTT. It encodes CATSRTGASNEKLFF.

The rearrangement links TRBV9 to TRBJ2-7, with TRBD2 matching over 13 bases. The CDR3 is 15 amino acids. With V trimmed by 3 bases and J by 3 bases, 3 bases remained unmatched. Germline V gives CDR1 SGDLS, CDR2 YYNGEE. In DNA form, the CDR3 reads TGTGCCAGCAGCGAGGGACTAGCGGGAAACTACGAGCAGTACTTC. This codes for CASSEGLAGNYEQYF.

J is TRBJ1-2 and V is TRBV4-2; TRBD1 aligns across 8 bases. V trimming: 1 base; J trimming: 8 bases; junction bases outside the gene matches: 9. Germline CDR1 is LGHNA and CDR2 is YNFKEQ. There are 15 residues in the CDR3. The DNA for the CDR3 is TGTGCCAGCAGCCAAGTGGGGCAGGGGGCGCAGGGCTACACCTTC. It encodes CASSQVGQGAQGYTF.

The gene calls are TRBV6-5 and TRBJ1-2, with a tentative D call TRBD1 (5 bases). From germline, CDR1 is MNHEY and CDR2 SVGAGI. The CDR3 covers 13 residues. V gave up 2 bases and J gave up 4 bases, with 8 bases separating them. CDR3 DNA: TGTGCCAGCAGTTACACAGGAAGCTATGGCTACACCTTC. It encodes CASSYTGSYGYTF.